Many counts were recorded for the clone carrying this T cell receptor (beta chain). Its antigen is unknown. This sample is drawn from a study of CD8 T cells in ankylosing spondylitis. General observations from the study: From matched ankylosing spondylitis synovial fluid, disease-linked clones were reportedly recovered at significantly enriched levels. Blood from ankylosing spondylitis patients appeared to carry a characteristic roughly 8-variant TCR beta motif. In reactive arthritis synovial fluid and blood, some motif variants had been reported before.

The V end lost 5 bases, the J end lost 5 bases, and 9 bases lay between the germline ends. This CDR3 comprises 11 residues. Germline V gene lookup returns CDR1 SQVTM and CDR2 ANQGSEA. TCRdb reprocessed the 5' RACE reads via MiXCR and lists one record per CDR3 protein. The table has approximately 250,000 distinct CDR3 sequences, more than 20% seen once; the top ten hold 0.5% to 0.65%. Sequencing was carried out using blood, either unsorted or a sorted T cell fraction (not recorded which). The TCR originated in a male donor with ankylosing spondylitis or in good health (not recorded which). The rearrangement uses TRBV29-1 and TRBJ2-5; D call uncertain. The chain's CDR3 is CSVQVRETQYF. Written as DNA, the CDR3 is TGCAGCGTTCAGGTGCGGGAGACCCAGTACTTC.